The next 2 T cell receptor beta chains were all read from a single sample in a study of cytomegalovirus exposure and HLA in healthy donors. With 60 Vbeta and 13 Jbeta primers, the PCR was carried out. Repertoires were generated with immunoSEQ multiplex PCR, while TCRdb's copy carries only in-frame clones and drops some. The sample consists of about 140,000 clones, about 77% of them appearing once. Sample: PBMCs. The source is a male donor in good health and CMV-seronegative.

The chain recombines TRBV2 with TRBJ2-5; 11 positions match TRBD2. The last part of the DNA fits TRBJ2-7 better; the J call may be wrong. This CDR3 is 16 amino acids long. CDR1 is SNHLY and CDR2 is FYNNEI in the germline V gene. Written as DNA, the CDR3 is TGTGCCAGCAGTGAAGCAGGAACTAGCGGGAGCTTCGAGCAGTACTTC. Residues: CASSEAGTSGSFEQYF.

In its sample, this clone was seen once. The CDR3: CASSPPGQVVSEQFF. The CDR3 DNA reads TGTGCCAGCAGCCCCCCGGGACAGGTCGTGAGTGAGCAGTTCTTC. This chain uses TRBV9 with TRBJ2-1; 8 positions match TRBD1. Germline CDR1 is SGDLS and CDR2 is YYNGEE. CDR3 size: 15 residues. The trim removed 4 bases at V and 9 bases at J, leaving 12 bases unmatched.